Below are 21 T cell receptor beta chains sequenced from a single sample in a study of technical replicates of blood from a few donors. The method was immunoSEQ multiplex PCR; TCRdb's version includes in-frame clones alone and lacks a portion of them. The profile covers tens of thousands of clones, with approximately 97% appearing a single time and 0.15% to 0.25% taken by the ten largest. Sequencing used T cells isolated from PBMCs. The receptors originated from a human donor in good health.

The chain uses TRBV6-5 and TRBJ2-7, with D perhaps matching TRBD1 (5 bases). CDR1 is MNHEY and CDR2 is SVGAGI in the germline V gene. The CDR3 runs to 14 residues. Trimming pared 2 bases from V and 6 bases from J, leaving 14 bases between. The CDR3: CASSYGAATSEQYF. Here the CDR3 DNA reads TGTGCCAGCAGTTACGGGGCAGCCACCTCCGAGCAGTACTTC.

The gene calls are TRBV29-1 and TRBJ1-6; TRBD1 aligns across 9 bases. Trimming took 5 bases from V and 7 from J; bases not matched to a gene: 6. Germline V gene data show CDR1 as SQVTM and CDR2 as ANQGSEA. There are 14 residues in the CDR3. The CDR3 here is CSVTLGQGNSPLHF. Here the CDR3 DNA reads TGCAGCGTTACCTTAGGACAGGGGAATTCACCCCTCCACTTT.

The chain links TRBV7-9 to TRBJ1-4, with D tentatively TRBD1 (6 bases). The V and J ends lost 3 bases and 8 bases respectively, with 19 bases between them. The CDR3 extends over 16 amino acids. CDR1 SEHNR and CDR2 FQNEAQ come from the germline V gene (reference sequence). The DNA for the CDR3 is TGTGCCAGCAGCTTCGCACTAGACAGGATAGGGGAAAAACTGTTTTTT. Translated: CASSFALDRIGEKLFF.

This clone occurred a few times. The CDR3 protein is CASSETGGMNEQFF. CDR3 nucleotide sequence: TGTGCCAGCAGTGAAACGGGGGGCATGAATGAGCAGTTCTTC. V and J are TRBV6-1 and TRBJ2-1, with D perhaps TRBD2 (7 bases). Per germline, CDR1 MNHNS and CDR2 SASEGT. The CDR3 extends over 14 amino acids. Trimming removed 2 bases from V and 7 bases from J, with 12 bases in between.

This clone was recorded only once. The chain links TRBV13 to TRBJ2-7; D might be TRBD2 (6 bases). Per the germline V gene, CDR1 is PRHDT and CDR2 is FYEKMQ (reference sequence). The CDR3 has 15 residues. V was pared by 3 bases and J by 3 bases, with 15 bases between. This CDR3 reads CASSLGYLGGYEQYF. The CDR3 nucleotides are TGTGCCAGCAGCTTGGGTTACTTGGGAGGCTACGAGCAGTACTTC.

The CDR3 protein is CASSLTTSGSWETQYF. The CDR3 DNA reads as TGTGCCAGCAGCCTAACGACTAGCGGGAGTTGGGAGACCCAGTACTTC. This chain links TRBV9 with TRBJ2-5; 12 bases align to TRBD2. This CDR3 is 16 amino acids long. V lost 4 bases and J lost 5; bases outside the gene matches: 9. Germline V gene lookup returns CDR1 SGDLS and CDR2 YYNGEE.

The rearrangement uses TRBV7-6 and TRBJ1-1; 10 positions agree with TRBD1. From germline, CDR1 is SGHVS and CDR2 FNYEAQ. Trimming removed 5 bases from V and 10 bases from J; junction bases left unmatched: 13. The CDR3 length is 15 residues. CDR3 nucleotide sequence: TGTGCCAGCAGCGCACAACCCGGGACAGGGGAGGGAGCTTTCTTT. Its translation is CASSAQPGTGEGAFF. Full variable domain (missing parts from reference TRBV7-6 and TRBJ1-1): GAGVSQSPRYKVTKRGQDVALRCDPISGHVSLYWYRQALGQGPEFLTYFNYEAQQDKSGLPNDRFSAERPEGSISTLTIQRTEQRDSAMYRCASSAQPGTGEGAFFGQGTRLTVV.

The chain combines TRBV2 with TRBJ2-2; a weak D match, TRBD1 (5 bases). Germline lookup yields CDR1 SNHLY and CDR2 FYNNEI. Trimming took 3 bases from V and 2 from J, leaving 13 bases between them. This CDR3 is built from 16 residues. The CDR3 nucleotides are TGTGCCAGCAGTGATTGGGTGCAGGGTAACACCGGGGAGCTGTTTTTT. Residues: CASSDWVQGNTGELFF.

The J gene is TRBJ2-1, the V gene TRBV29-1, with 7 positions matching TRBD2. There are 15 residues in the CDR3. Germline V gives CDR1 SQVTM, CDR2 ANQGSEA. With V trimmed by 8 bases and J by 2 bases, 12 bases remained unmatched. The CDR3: CSLGVGGSAYNEQFF. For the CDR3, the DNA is TGCAGCTTAGGGGTGGGCGGGAGTGCCTACAATGAGCAGTTCTTC.

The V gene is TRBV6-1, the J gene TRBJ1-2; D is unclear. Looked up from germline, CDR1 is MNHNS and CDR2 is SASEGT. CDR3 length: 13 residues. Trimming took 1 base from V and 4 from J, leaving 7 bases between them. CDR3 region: CASSEVSFYGYTF. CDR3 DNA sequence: TGTGCCAGCAGTGAAGTATCTTTCTATGGCTACACCTTC.

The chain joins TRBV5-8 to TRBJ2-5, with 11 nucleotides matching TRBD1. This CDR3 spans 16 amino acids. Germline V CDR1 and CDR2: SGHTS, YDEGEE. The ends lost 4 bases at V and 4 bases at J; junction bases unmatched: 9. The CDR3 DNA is TGTGCCAGCAGCAATGGACAGGGGGCTATAGGAGAGACCCAGTACTTC. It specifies CASSNGQGAIGETQYF.

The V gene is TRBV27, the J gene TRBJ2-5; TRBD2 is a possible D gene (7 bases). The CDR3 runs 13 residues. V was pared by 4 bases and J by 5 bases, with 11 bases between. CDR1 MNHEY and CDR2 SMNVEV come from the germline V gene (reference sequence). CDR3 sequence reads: CASSYEGGETQYF. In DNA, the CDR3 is TGTGCCAGCAGTTATGAGGGGGGGGAGACCCAGTACTTC.

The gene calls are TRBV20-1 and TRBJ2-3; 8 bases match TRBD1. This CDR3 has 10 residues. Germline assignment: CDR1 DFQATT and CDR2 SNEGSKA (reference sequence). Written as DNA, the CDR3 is TGCAGCCAGACCAGGGGGCTCCAGTATTTT. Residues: CSQTRGLQYF.

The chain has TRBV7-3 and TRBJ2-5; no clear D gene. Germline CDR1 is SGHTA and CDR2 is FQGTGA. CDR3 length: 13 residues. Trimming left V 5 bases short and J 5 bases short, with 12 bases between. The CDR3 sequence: CASSPGQAETQYF. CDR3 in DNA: TGTGCCAGCAGCCCTGGGCAGGCCGAGACCCAGTACTTC.

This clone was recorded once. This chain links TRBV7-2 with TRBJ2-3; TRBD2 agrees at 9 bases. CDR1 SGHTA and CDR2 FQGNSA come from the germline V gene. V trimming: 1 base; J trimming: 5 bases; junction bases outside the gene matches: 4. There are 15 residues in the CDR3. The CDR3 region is CASSLGGGAIDTQYF. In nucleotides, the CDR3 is TGTGCCAGCAGCTTAGGCGGGGGGGCTATAGATACGCAGTATTTT. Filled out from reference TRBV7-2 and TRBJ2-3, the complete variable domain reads GAGVSQSPSNKVTEKGKDVELRCDPISGHTALYWYRQSLGQGLEFLIYFQGNSAPDKSGLPSDRFSAERTGGSVSTLTIQRTQQEDSAVYLCASSLGGGAIDTQYFGPGTRLTVL.

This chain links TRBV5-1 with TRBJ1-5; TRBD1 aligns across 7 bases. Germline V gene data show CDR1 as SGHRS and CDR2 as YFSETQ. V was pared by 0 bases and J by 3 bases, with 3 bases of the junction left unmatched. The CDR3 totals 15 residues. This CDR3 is CASSLGGTDNQPQHF. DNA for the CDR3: TGCGCCAGCAGCTTGGGTGGGACAGACAATCAGCCCCAGCATTTT.

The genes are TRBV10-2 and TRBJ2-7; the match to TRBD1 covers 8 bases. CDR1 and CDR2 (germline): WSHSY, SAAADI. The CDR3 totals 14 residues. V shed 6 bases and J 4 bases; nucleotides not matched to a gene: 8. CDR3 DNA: TGCGCCAGCAGGGGGACAGGAAGCCTTTACGAGCAGTACTTC. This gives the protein CASRGTGSLYEQYF.

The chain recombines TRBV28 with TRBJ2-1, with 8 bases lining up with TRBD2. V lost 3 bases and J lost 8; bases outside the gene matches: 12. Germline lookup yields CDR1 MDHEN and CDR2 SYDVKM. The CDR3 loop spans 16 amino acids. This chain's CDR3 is CASSLPSGLARHEQFF. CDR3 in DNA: TGTGCCAGCAGTTTGCCTAGCGGGCTCGCACGGCATGAGCAGTTCTTC.

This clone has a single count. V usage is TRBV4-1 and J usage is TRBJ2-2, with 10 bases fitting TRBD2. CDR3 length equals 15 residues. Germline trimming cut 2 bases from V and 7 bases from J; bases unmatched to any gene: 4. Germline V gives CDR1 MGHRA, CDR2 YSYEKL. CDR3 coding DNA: TGCGCCAGCAGCCAACTAGCGGGAGTAGGCGGGGAGCTGTTTTTT. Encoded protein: CASSQLAGVGGELFF.

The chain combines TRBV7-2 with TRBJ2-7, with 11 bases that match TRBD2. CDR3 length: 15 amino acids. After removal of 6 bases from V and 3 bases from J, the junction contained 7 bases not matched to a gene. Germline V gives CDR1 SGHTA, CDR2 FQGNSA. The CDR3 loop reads CASRNTSGRFYEQYF. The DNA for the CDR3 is TGTGCCAGCAGAAATACTAGCGGGAGATTCTACGAGCAGTACTTC.

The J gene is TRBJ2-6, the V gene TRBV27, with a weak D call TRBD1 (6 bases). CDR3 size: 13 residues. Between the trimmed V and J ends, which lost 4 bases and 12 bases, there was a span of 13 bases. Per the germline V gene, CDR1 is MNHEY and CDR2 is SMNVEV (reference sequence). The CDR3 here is CASSSGTLAVLTF. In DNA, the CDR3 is TGTGCCAGCAGTTCAGGGACATTGGCCGTCCTGACTTTC.